Shown below are 5 T cell receptor beta chains from a single sample sequenced in a study of blood T cell repertoires in COVID-19. Repertoires were generated with immunoSEQ multiplex PCR, while TCRdb's copy carries only in-frame clones and drops some. This sample carries about 56,000 clones, about 90% of them seen once, and the ten largest clones take over 15%. The sample comprised peripheral blood. The receptor set was obtained from a human donor in a cohort sampled during active COVID-19.

The chain joins TRBV6-6 to TRBJ1-4, with 11 nucleotides matching TRBD1. V dropped 4 bases and J dropped 15; count of bases not matched to a gene: 13. Germline V gene data show CDR1 as MNHNY and CDR2 as SVGAGI (reference sequence). The CDR3 loop spans 15 amino acids. CDR3 sequence (DNA): TGTGCCAGCAGTTTGACCGGGACAGGGGGAAAATGGGTGTTTTTT. Translation: CASSLTGTGGKWVFF.

The chain carries TRBV19 and TRBJ1-1; 8 nucleotides agree with TRBD1. The CDR3 is 14 amino acids. Germline trimming cut 5 bases from V and 5 bases from J; bases unmatched to any gene: 7. The germline V gene encodes CDR1 LNHDA and CDR2 SQIVND (reference sequence). CDR3 DNA sequence: TGTGCCAGTAGTTTCAGGGGGCGACGGACTGAAGCTTTCTTT. It yields the protein CASSFRGRRTEAFF.

The chain combines TRBV7-9 with TRBJ2-1, with 10 nucleotides matching TRBD2. The CDR3 has 15 residues. Germline V gene data show CDR1 as SEHNR and CDR2 as FQNEAQ (reference sequence). Germline trimming cut 5 bases from V and 4 bases from J; bases unmatched to any gene: 5. This chain's CDR3 is CASSPAGGPYNEQFF. The DNA of the CDR3 is TGTGCCAGCAGCCCAGCGGGGGGGCCGTACAATGAGCAGTTCTTC.

The chain employs TRBV9 and TRBJ2-1; 10 positions agree with TRBD1. J gave up 2 bases and V 3 bases, and 5 bases lay outside the gene matches. Germline assignment: CDR1 SGDLS and CDR2 YYNGEE. This CDR3 is 16 amino acids long. CDR3 in amino acids: CASSATGQGAYNEQFF. CDR3 coding DNA: TGTGCCAGCAGCGCCACTGGACAGGGGGCCTACAATGAGCAGTTCTTC.

The rearrangement uses TRBV7-9 and TRBJ2-1; D is unclear. CDR3 length: 16 residues. Germline CDR1 and CDR2: SEHNR and FQNEAQ (reference sequence). The V end lost 1 base, the J end lost 0 bases, and 10 bases lay between the germline ends. The CDR3 protein is CASSLGQVSSYNEQFF. In nucleotides, the CDR3 is TGTGCCAGCAGCTTAGGTCAGGTCAGCTCCTACAATGAGCAGTTCTTC.